The 21 T cell receptor beta chains listed next were all sequenced from one sample in a study of T cell repertoires in cytomegalovirus infection. Via MiXCR, TCRdb re-called the reads, giving one row per CDR3 protein. The sample gives under 250,000 distinct CDR3 sequences, approximately 13% of which show up once; approximately 1.8% is in the top ten. The specimen was PBMCs. The receptors were sampled from a human donor in good health (CMV status not recorded). Some clones in this sample may be carry-over from other donors' samples.

At least ten counts were recorded for this clonotype. Germline is not matched at one junction end, which may reflect a read error. This sequence joins TRBV7-2 and TRBJ2-2; D is undetermined. The length of the CDR3 is 16 residues. CDR1 and CDR2 (germline): SGHTA, FQGNSA. The CDR3 nucleotides are TGTGCCAGCAGCTTAGCGCCGGGTCTGAACGCCGGGGAGCTGTTTTTT. As protein: CASSLAPGLNAGELFF.

The chain has TRBV14 and TRBJ1-4; possible D gene TRBD1, 5 bases. Looked up from germline, CDR1 is SGHDN and CDR2 is FVKESK. The CDR3 has 14 amino acids. V lost 5 bases to trimming and J lost 6 bases, with 13 bases between them. CDR3 sequence: CASSFSRGDEKLFF. CDR3 bases: TGTGCCAGCAGCTTTAGCAGAGGGGATGAAAAACTGTTTTTT.

This clonotype was recorded at least ten times. The V gene is TRBV10-3, the J gene TRBJ2-6; D might be TRBD1 or TRBD2, each matching 6 bases. Germline assignment: CDR1 ENHRY and CDR2 SYGVKD. The V end was cut by 3 bases, the J end by 4 bases, with 16 bases between. This CDR3 has 17 residues. The CDR3 nucleotides read TGTGCCATCAGTGAATGGGGGGCCGTTGGAGGGGCCAACGTCCTGACTTTC. Its protein is CAISEWGAVGGANVLTF.

This clonotype was seen ten or more times. J is TRBJ2-3 and V is TRBV7-8; D possibly matches TRBD1 or TRBD2 (5 bases each). V dropped 5 bases and J dropped 6 bases, with 18 bases sitting between them. Germline V gives CDR1 SGHVS, CDR2 FQNEAQ. This CDR3 is built from 15 residues. CDR3 in DNA: TGTGCCAGCAGCCTCGATCGTGGGGGTCGGGATACGCAGTATTTT. This translates into CASSLDRGGRDTQYF.

This clonotype was counted between two and nine times. In DNA, the CDR3 is TGTGCCAGCAGTCAAGACACATACAATGAGCAGTTCTTC. Translating gives CASSQDTYNEQFF. The V and J genes are TRBV6-6 and TRBJ2-1; no reliable D call. The length of the CDR3 is 13 residues. Germline V gene sequence: CDR1 MNHNY, CDR2 SVGAGI (reference sequence). V dropped 5 bases and J dropped 4 bases, with 9 bases sitting between them.

This clonotype showed up many times. The rearrangement joins TRBV6-1 to TRBJ1-1; 8 bases map to TRBD1. Trimming removed 5 bases from V and 9 bases from J; junction bases left unmatched: 17. This CDR3 spans 16 amino acids. Germline V gives CDR1 MNHNS, CDR2 SASEGT. This chain's CDR3 is CASSRIGDRGPVKAFF. For the CDR3, the DNA is TGTGCCAGCAGTAGAATCGGCGACAGGGGCCCCGTCAAAGCTTTCTTT.

This chain uses TRBV20-1 with TRBJ2-3, with 7 positions matching TRBD2. V shed 6 bases and J 2 bases; nucleotides not matched to a gene: 5. CDR3 size: 13 residues. The germline V gene encodes CDR1 DFQATT and CDR2 SNEGSKA (reference sequence). DNA of the CDR3: TGCAGTGCCCCCAGCGGGAACACAGATACGCAGTATTTT. Its protein product is CSAPSGNTDTQYF.

Many counts were recorded for this clonotype. The chain links TRBV12-3 or TRBV12-4 to TRBJ2-2, with TRBD2 identical over 9 bases. V lost 8 bases and J lost 1; bases outside the gene matches: 5. The CDR3 spans 15 residues. CDR3 nucleotides: TGTGCCAGCCAGAGCGGGGGGCAGAACACCGGGGAGCTGTTTTTT. Translated, it gives CASQSGGQNTGELFF.

This clonotype was found many times. The genes are TRBV11-2 and TRBJ2-1; 9 bases match TRBD2. Germline CDR1 and CDR2: SGHAT and FQNNGV. Trimming took 5 bases from V and 10 from J; bases not matched to a gene: 6. The CDR3 loop spans 13 amino acids. In DNA form, the CDR3 reads TGTGCCAGCAGCCTCGGACTAGCGCGAGAGCAGTTCTTC. Protein product: CASSLGLAREQFF.

Many counts were recorded for this clonotype. The chain links TRBV12-3 or TRBV12-4 to TRBJ1-5; no clear D. CDR3 size: 14 residues. V was trimmed by 5 bases and J by 1 base, leaving 9 bases between them. This CDR3 is CASSPSRSNQPQHF. As DNA, the CDR3 is TGTGCCAGCAGTCCATCAAGGAGCAATCAGCCCCAGCATTTT.

The chain carries TRBV20-1 and TRBJ2-5; TRBD1 agrees at 9 bases. V lost 0 bases, J lost 4 bases, and 6 bases stayed unmatched. In germline, CDR1 is DFQATT, CDR2 SNEGSKA (reference sequence). The CDR3 has 15 amino acids. DNA for the CDR3: TGCAGTGCTAGAGATCCGGGACAGGGCGTAGAGACCCAGTACTTC. It codes for CSARDPGQGVETQYF.

At least ten counts were recorded for this clonotype. The rearrangement links TRBV28 to TRBJ1-6; 8 nucleotides line up with TRBD1. Germline V gene sequence: CDR1 MDHEN, CDR2 SYDVKM. The CDR3 contains 16 residues. V lost 3 bases, J lost 8 bases, and 9 bases stayed unmatched. The CDR3 sequence: CASSLDRTGKDSPLHF. The DNA for the CDR3 is TGTGCCAGCAGTTTGGACAGGACAGGGAAGGATTCACCCCTCCACTTT.

The genes are TRBV27 and TRBJ1-5; D may be TRBD1 (6 bases). This CDR3 comprises 15 residues. The germline V gene encodes CDR1 MNHEY and CDR2 SMNVEV (reference sequence). Trimming stripped 2 bases from V and 7 bases from J, with 15 bases between. CDR3 nucleotides: TGTGCCAGCAGTTTAGATCCTGGGGGCAGCCAGCCCCAGCATTTT. Its protein is CASSLDPGGSQPQHF.

Details on this clonotype: A single base separates this from a much larger clone, so it may be a read error. The chain has TRBV7-3 and TRBJ1-1, with D possibly TRBD1 on 6 matching bases. The germline gives CDR1 SGHTA, CDR2 FQGTGA. This CDR3 is 15 amino acids long. CDR3 DNA sequence: TGTACCAGCAGCCTCCGGGGGGCCGGGAACACTGAAGCTTTCTTT. The encoded protein is CTSSLRGAGNTEAFF. Full variable domain (remainder filled in from reference TRBV7-3 and TRBJ1-1): GAGVSQTPSNKVTEKGKYVELRCDPISGHTALYWYRQSLGQGPEFLIYFQGTGAADDSGLPNDRFFAVRPEGSVSTLKIQRTERGDSAVYLCTSSLRGAGNTEAFFGQGTRLTVV.

This clonotype has at least ten counts. The V and J genes are TRBV7-2 and TRBJ1-1; D not certain. Deletions cut 1 base from V and 0 bases from J, with 3 bases between. The CDR3 spans 13 residues. Per germline, CDR1 SGHTA and CDR2 FQGNSA. The CDR3 reads CASSLVMNTEAFF. CDR3 in DNA: TGTGCCAGCAGCTTAGTCATGAACACTGAAGCTTTCTTT.

This clonotype was seen repeatedly, ten times or more. The chain is built from TRBV7-2 and TRBJ2-4; the D gene could be TRBD1 or TRBD2 (5 bases each). Germline-derived CDR1 and CDR2 are SGHTA and FQGNSA. The CDR3 contains 16 residues. Between the trimmed V and J ends, which lost 1 base and 0 bases, there was a span of 10 bases. CDR3 bases: TGTGCCAGCAGCTTAGATCTGGGGGTAGCCAAAAACATTCAGTACTTC. It translates to CASSLDLGVAKNIQYF.

This clonotype was counted at least ten times. This chain links TRBV6-5 with TRBJ2-7, with TRBD1 matching 11 bases. CDR1 is MNHEY, CDR2 SVGAGI, per germline. The CDR3 runs 15 residues. Trimming cost V 6 bases and J 3 bases; bases outside gene matches: 7. This CDR3 is CASRHKGQGVYEQYF. The CDR3 region has the DNA TGTGCCAGCAGACACAAGGGACAGGGGGTCTACGAGCAGTACTTC.

This clonotype was picked up many times. The gene calls are TRBV11-3 and TRBJ2-2; 14 nucleotides line up with TRBD2. With 9 bases clipped from V and 3 bases from J, the junction kept 6 bases outside the gene matches. Germline V gene sequence: CDR1 SGHNT, CDR2 YENEEA. The CDR3 runs to 16 residues. Here the CDR3 DNA reads TGTGCCAGATTGGGACTAGCGGGAGTGGACACCGGGGAGCTGTTTTTT. The encoded protein is CARLGLAGVDTGELFF.

The chain links TRBV7-7 to TRBJ2-3, with 9 bases fitting TRBD2. Trimming at V came to 5 bases and at J to 6 bases, leaving 9 bases not matched to a gene. From germline, CDR1 is SSHAT and CDR2 FNYEAQ (reference sequence). CDR3 length equals 15 residues. The CDR3, as DNA: TGTGCCAGCAGCCCGGGGACTAGCACGGGGGATACGCAGTATTTT. Protein: CASSPGTSTGDTQYF.

Only a few counts were recorded for this clonotype. The V gene is TRBV6-1, the J gene TRBJ2-2; 11 bases match TRBD1. Trimming cost V 10 bases and J 6 bases; bases outside gene matches: 7. CDR1 is MNHNS, CDR2 SASEGT, per germline. The CDR3 sequence is 14 residues long. The CDR3 sequence: CATRGQGAPGELFF. In nucleotides, the CDR3 is TGTGCCACGCGCGGACAGGGGGCCCCCGGGGAGCTGTTTTTT.

This clonotype was counted ten times or more. CDR3 region: CASSSDWSQSQYF. CDR3 DNA sequence: TGTGCCAGCAGCTCAGACTGGTCCCAGAGCCAGTACTTC. The V and J genes are TRBV7-2 and TRBJ2-5, with D unresolved. Germline-derived CDR1 and CDR2 are SGHTA and FQGNSA. The length of the CDR3 is 13 residues. Trimming cost V 4 bases and J 10 bases, with 16 bases left between them.